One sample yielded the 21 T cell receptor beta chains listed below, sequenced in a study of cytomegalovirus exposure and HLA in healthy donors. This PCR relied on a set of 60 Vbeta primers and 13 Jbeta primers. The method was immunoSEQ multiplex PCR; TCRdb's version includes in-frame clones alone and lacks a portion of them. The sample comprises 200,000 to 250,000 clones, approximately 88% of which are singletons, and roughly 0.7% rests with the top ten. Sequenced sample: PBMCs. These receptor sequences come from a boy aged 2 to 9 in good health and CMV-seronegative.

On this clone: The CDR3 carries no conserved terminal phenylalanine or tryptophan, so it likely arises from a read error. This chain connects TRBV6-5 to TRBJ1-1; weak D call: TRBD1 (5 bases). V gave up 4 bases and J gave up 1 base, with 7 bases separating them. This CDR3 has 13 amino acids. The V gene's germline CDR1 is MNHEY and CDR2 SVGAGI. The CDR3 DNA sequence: TGTGCCAGCAGTTCGGGGGGGAACACTGAAGCTTTCCTT. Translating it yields CASSSGGNTEAFL.

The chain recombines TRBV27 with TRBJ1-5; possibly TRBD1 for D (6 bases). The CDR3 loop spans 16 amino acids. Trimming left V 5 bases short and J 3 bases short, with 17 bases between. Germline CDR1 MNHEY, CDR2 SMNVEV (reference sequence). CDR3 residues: CASSLLAQGANQPQHF. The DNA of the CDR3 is TGTGCCAGCAGTCTACTCGCACAGGGCGCCAATCAGCCCCAGCATTTT.

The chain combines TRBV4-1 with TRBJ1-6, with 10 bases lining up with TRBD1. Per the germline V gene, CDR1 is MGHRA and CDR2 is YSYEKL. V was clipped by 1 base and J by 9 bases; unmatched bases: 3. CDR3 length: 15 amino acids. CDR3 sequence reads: CASSQGDRGGSPLHF. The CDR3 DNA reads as TGCGCCAGCAGCCAAGGGGACAGGGGCGGTTCACCCCTCCACTTT.

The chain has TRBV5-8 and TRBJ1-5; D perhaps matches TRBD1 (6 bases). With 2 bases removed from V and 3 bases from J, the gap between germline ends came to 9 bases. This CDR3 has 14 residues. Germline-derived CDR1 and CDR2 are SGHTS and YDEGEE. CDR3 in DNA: TGTGCCAGCAGCTTACGACAGGCCAATCAGCCCCAGCATTTT. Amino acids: CASSLRQANQPQHF. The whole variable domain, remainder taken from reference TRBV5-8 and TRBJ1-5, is EAGVTQSPTHLIKTRGQQATLRCSPISGHTSVYWYQQALGLGLQFLLWYDEGEERNRGNFPPRFSGRQFPNYSSELNVNALELEDSALYLCASSLRQANQPQHFGDGTRLSIL.

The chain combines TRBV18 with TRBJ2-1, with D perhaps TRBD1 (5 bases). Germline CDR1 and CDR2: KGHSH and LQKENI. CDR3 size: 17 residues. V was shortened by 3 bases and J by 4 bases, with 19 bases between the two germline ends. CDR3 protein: CASSPTSQGPLYNEQFF. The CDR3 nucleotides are TGTGCCAGCTCACCTACCTCGCAGGGTCCACTTTACAATGAGCAGTTCTTC. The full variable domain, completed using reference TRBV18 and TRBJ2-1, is NAGVMQNPRHLVRRRGQEARLRCSPMKGHSHVYWYRQLPEEGLKFMVYLQKENIIDESGMPKERFSAEFPKEGPSILRIQQVVRGDSAAYFCASSPTSQGPLYNEQFFGPGTRLTVL.

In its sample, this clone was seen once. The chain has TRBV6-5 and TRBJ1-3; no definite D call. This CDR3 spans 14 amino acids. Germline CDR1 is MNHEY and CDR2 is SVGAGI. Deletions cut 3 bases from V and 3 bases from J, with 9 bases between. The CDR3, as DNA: TGTGCCAGCAGTTATACGGGAAATGGAAACACCATATATTTT. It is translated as CASSYTGNGNTIYF.

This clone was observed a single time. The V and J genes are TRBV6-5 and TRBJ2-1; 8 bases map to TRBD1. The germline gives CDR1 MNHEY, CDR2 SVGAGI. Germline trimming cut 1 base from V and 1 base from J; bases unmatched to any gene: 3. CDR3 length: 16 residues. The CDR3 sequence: CASSYWTGSSYNEQFF. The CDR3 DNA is TGTGCCAGCAGTTACTGGACAGGGTCATCCTACAATGAGCAGTTCTTC.

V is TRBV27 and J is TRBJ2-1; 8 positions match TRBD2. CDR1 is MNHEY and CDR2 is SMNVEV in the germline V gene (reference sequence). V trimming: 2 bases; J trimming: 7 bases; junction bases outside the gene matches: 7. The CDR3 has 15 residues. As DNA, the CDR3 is TGTGCCAGCAGTTTAAGGGCGGGAGGTTGGAATGAGCAGTTCTTC. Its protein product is CASSLRAGGWNEQFF.

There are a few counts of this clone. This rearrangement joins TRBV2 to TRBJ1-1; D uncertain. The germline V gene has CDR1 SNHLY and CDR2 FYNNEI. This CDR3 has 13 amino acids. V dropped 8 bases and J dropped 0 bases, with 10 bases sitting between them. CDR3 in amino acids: CASGRGMNTEAFF. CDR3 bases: TGTGCCAGCGGAAGAGGTATGAACACTGAAGCTTTCTTT.

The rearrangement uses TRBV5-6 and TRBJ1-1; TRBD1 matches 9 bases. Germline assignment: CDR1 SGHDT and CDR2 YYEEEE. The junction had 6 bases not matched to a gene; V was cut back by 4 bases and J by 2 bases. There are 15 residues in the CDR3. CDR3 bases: TGTGCCAGCAGCCTCCGGGACAGGGCTAACACTGAAGCTTTCTTT. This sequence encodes CASSLRDRANTEAFF.

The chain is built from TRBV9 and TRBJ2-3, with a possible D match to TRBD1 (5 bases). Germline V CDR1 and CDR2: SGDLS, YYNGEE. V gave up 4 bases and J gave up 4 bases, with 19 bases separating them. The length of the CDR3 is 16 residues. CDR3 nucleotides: TGTGCCAGCAGCCCCAGGGCCCCAAACACGGCAGATACGCAGTATTTT. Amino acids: CASSPRAPNTADTQYF.

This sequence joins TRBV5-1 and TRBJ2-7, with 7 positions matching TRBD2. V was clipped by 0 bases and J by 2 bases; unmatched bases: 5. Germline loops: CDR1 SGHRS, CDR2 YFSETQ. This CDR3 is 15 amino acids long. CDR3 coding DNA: TGCGCCAGCAGCTTGGAGGCTAGCGGAGCCTACGAGCAGTACTTC. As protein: CASSLEASGAYEQYF.

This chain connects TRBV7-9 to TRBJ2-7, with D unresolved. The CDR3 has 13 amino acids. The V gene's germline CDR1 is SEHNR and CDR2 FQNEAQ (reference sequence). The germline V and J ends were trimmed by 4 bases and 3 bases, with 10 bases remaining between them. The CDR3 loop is CASSSLLNYEQYF. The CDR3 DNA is TGTGCCAGCAGCTCCCTACTCAACTACGAGCAGTACTTC. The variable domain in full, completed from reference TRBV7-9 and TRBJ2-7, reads DTGVSQNPRHKITKRGQNVTFRCDPISEHNRLYWYRQTLGQGPEFLTYFQNEAQLEKSRLLSDRFSAERPKGSFSTLEIQRTEQGDSAMYLCASSSLLNYEQYFGPGTRLTVT.

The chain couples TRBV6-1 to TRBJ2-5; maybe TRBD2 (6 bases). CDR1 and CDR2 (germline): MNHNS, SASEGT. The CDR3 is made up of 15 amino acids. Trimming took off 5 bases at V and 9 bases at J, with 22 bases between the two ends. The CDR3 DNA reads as TGTGCCAGCAGTCAAAGGACCTGGGGGGTTGGGGCCCAGTACTTC. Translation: CASSQRTWGVGAQYF.

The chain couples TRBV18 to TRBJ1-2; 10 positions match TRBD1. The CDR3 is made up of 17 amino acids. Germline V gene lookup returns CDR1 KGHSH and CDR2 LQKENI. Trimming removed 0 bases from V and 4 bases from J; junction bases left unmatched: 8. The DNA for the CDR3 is TGTGCCAGCTCACCACCGGCATTGGGGACAGGGGCCTATGGCTACACCTTC. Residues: CASSPPALGTGAYGYTF.

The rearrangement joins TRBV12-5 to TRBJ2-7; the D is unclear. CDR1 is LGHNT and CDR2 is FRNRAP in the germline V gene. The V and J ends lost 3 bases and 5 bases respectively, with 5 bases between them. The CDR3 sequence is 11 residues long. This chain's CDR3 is CASGFINEQYF. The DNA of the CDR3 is TGTGCTAGTGGTTTTATAAACGAGCAGTACTTC. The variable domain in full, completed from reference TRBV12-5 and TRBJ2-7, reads DARVTQTPRHKVTEMGQEVTMRCQPILGHNTVFWYRQTMMQGLELLAYFRNRAPLDDSGMPKDRFSAEMPDATLATLKIQPSEPRDSAVYFCASGFINEQYFGPGTRLTVT.

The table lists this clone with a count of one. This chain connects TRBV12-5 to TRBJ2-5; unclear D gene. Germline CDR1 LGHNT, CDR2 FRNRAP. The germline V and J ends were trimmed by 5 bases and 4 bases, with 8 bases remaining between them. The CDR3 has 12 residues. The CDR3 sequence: CASGPERETQYF. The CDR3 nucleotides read TGTGCTAGTGGTCCGGAGAGAGAGACCCAGTACTTC.

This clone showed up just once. The CDR3 here is CATLNYGYTF. In DNA, the CDR3 is TGTGCCACCCTTAACTATGGCTACACCTTC. The V gene is TRBV19, the J gene TRBJ1-2, with D unclear. Germline CDR1 is LNHDA and CDR2 is SQIVND (reference sequence). CDR3 length equals 10 residues. Deletions cut 10 bases from V and 1 base from J, with 4 bases between.

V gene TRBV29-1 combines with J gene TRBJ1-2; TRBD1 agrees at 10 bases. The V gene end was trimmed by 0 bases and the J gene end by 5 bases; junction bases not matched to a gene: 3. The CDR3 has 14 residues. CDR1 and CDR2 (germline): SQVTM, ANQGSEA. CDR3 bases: TGCAGCGTTGAAGACCGACAGGGGGCGTATGGCTACACCTTC. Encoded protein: CSVEDRQGAYGYTF.

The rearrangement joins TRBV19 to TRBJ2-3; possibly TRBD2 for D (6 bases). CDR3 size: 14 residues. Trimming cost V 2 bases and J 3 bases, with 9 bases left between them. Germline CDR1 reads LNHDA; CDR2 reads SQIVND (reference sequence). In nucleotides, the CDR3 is TGTGCCAGTAGTATATACGGGAGTACAGATACGCAGTATTTT. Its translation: CASSIYGSTDTQYF.

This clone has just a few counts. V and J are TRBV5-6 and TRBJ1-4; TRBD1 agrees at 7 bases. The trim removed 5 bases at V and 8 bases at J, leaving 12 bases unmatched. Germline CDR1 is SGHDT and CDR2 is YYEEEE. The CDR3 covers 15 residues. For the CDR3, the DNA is TGTGCCAGCAGTCGTACAGGGGTCCTCCGGGAAAAACTGTTTTTT. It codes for CASSRTGVLREKLFF.